This T cell receptor beta chain comes out of a study of response to subunit inactivated influenza vaccine. TCRdb re-derived calls from the RT-PCR reads in MiXCR, one entry per CDR3 protein. The sample lists some 800,000 distinct CDR3 sequences, approximately 21% occurring once. Study-level results: Few additional T cells are recruited per seasonal influenza vaccination, authors suggested.

The length of the CDR3 is 15 residues. Germline V gene data show CDR1 as DFQATT and CDR2 as SNEGSKA (reference sequence). V shed 6 bases, J shed 3 bases, and the junction held 12 bases outside the gene matches. There are a few counts of this clonotype. Its antigen is undetermined. This clonotype originated in a man in his fifties who received an inactivated influenza vaccine. The chain joins TRBV20-1 to TRBJ2-5; 8 positions match TRBD2. The source material was PBMCs from blood, sampled 5 to 6 days after vaccination. The CDR3 coding sequence is TGCAGTGCATACGGGACGGGGGGGCCTAAAGAGACCCAGTACTTC. It specifies CSAYGTGGPKETQYF.